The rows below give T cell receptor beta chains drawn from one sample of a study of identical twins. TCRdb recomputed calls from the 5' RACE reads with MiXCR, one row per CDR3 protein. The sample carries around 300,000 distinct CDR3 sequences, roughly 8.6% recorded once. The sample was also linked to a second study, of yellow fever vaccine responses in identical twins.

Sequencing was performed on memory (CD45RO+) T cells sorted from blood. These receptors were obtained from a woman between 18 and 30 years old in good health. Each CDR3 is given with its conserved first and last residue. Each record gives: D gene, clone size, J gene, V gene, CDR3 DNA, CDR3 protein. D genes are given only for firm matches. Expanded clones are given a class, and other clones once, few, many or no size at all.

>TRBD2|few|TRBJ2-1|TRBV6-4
TGTGCCAGCAGTCATCTAGCGGGAGGTGGAAATGAGCAGTTCTTC
CASSHLAGGGNEQFF
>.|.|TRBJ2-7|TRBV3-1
TGTGCCAGCAGCCAAAGTCTCCGGGGCTACGAGCAGTACTTC
CASSQSLRGYEQYF
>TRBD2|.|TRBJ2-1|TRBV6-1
TGTGCCAGCAGTGGTAGCGGGAGGGTTCGAAATGAGCAGTTCTTC
CASSGSGRVRNEQFF
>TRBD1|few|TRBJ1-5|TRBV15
TGTGCCACCAGCACTACAGGGGGCTATCAGCCCCAGCATTTT
CATSTTGGYQPQHF
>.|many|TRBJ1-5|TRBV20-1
TGCAGTGCTAGAGATCGGGGGGAGGGAGGCAATCAGCCCCAGCATTTT
CSARDRGEGGNQPQHF
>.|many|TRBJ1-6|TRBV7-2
TGTGCCAGCAGCTTAAAATTTTCACCCCTCCACTTT
CASSLKFSPLHF
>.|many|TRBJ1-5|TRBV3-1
TGTGCCAGCACCCTGGGACCGGATAGCAATCAGCCCCAGCATTTT
CASTLGPDSNQPQHF
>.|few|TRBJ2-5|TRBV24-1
TGTGCCACCAGTGAGTCCCGGGACACTCAAGAGACCCAGTACTTC
CATSESRDTQETQYF
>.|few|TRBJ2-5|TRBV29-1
TGCAGCGTTGCCCCCAAGACGGGAGAGACCCAGTACTTC
CSVAPKTGETQYF
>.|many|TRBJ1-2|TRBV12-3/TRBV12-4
TGTGCCAGCAGTTTAGTTCAGGACCTGGATGGCTACACCTTC
CASSLVQDLDGYTF
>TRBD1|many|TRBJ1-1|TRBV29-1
TGCAGCGCTCGGACAGGGGGCCGGAACACTGAAGCTTTCTTT
CSARTGGRNTEAFF
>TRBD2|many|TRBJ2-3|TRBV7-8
TGTGCCAGCAGCTTAGAGAGCGGGAGGACAGATACGCAGTATTTT
CASSLESGRTDTQYF